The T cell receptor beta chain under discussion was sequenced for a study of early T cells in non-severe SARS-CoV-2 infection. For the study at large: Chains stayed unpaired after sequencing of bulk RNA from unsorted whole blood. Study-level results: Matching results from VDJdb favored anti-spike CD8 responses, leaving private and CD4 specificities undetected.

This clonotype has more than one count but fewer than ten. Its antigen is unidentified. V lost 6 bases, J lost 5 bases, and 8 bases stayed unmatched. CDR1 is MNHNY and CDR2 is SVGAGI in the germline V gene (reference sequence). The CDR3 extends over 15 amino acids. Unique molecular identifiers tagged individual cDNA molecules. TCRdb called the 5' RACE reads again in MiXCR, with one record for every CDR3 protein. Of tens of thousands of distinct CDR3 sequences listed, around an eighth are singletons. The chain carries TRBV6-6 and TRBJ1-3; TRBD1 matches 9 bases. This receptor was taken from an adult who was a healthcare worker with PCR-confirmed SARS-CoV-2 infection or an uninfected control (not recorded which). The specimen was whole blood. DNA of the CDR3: TGTGCCAGCAGCCAACCGGGACAGGGAAGAAACACCATATATTTT. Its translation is CASSQPGQGRNTIYF.